This T cell receptor beta chain was captured by sequencing in a study of blood T cell repertoires in COVID-19. The CDR3 has 17 residues. CDR1 is SGDLS and CDR2 is YYNGEE in the germline V gene. V was clipped by 3 bases and J by 9 bases; unmatched bases: 16. Clones were read by immunoSEQ multiplex PCR, and TCRdb kept only the in-frame ones, dropping some. Counted here are about 100,000 clones, approximately 85% occurring once; the ten biggest clones make up roughly 5%. V gene TRBV9 combines with J gene TRBJ2-1; 9 positions match TRBD2. The sample comprised peripheral blood. The receptor was derived from a man between 60 and 70 years old with acute or convalescent COVID-19. CDR3 DNA sequence: TGTGCCAGCAGCGCCCCAATAGCGGGAGCTCCGCGAGGTGAGCAGTTCTTC. Translation gives CASSAPIAGAPRGEQFF.